This T cell receptor beta chain was recorded in a study of regulatory T cells in long-lasting Graves disease. Study results and limitations: Gene preferences differed: TRBV28, TRBJ1-2, TRBJ2-5 in persistent cases. Newly diagnosed Graves' patients exceeded persistent ones in TCR diversity.

Comments on this clonotype: Antigen unknown.

Time point described: persistent/refractory GD, antithyroid drugs over 5 years with positive TRAb. Preparation of the TCR library used RNA extracted from PBMCs. Combining iRepertoire HTBI primers with Arm-PCR of CDR3 regions, the authors built TCR beta libraries. TCRdb itself ran the multiplex PCR reads through MiXCR, one entry per CDR3 protein. Found here are 500,000 to 800,000 distinct CDR3 sequences, approximately 31% of them singletons; the top ten hold under 50%. Per germline, CDR1 MDHEN and CDR2 SYDVKM. With 2 bases removed from V and 6 bases from J, the gap between germline ends came to 10 bases. CDR3 length: 14 amino acids.

The clonotype originates from a female donor with Graves disease. The chain combines TRBV28 with TRBJ1-4; no clear D. The input for sequencing was peripheral blood mononuclear cells (PBMCs), taken when the disease was refractory, from a patient treated with antithyroid drugs. DNA for the CDR3: TGTGCCAGCAGTTTAATCCTCGGGGATGAAAAACTGTTTTTT. Protein sequence: CASSLILGDEKLFF.